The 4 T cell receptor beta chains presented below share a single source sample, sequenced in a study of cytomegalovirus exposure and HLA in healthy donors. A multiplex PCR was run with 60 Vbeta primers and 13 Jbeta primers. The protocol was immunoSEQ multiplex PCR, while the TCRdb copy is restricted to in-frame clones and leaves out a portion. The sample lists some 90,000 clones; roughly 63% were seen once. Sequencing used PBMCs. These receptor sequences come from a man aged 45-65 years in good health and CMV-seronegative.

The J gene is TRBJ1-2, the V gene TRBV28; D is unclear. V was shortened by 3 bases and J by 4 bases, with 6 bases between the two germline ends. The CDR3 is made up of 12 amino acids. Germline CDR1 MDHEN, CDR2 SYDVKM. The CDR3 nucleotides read TGTGCCAGCAGTTTGGGCCGCTATGGCTACACCTTC. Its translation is CASSLGRYGYTF.

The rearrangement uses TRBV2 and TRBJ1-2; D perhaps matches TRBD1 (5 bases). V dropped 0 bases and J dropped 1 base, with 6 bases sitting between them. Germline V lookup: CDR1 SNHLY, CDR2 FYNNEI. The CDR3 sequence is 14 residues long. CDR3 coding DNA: TGTGCCAGCAGTGAAGCGACAGTTAACTATGGCTACACCTTC. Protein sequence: CASSEATVNYGYTF.

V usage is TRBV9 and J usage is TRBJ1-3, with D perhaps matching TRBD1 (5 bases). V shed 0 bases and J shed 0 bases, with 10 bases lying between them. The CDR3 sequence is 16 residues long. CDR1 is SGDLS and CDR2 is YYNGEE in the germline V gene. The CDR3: CASSVGGGSSGNTIYF. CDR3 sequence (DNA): TGTGCCAGCAGCGTAGGGGGGGGAAGCTCTGGAAACACCATATATTTT.

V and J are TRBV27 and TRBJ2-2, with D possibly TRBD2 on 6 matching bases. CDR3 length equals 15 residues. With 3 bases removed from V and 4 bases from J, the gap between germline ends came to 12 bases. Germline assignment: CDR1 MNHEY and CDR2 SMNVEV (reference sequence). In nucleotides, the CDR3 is TGTGCCAGCAGTTTTCGACAGCGGGCCACCGGGGAGCTGTTTTTT. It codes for CASSFRQRATGELFF.